This T cell receptor (beta chain) was documented in a study of technical replicates of blood from several donors. Only in-frame clones appear in the TCRdb table, and some are missing; sequencing was by immunoSEQ multiplex PCR. This sample has about 81,000 clones; 81% occur once, and the top ten carry 3% to 5%. Germline V gene sequence: CDR1 MNHEY, CDR2 SVGAGI. The CDR3 runs to 16 residues. J was trimmed by 1 base and V by 4 bases; bases with no gene match: 5. This TCR was recovered from a human donor in good health. Some clones in this sample may be carry-over from other donors' samples. The rearrangement links TRBV6-5 to TRBJ2-2; 8 bases are shared with TRBD1. What was sequenced was PBMCs. The chain's CDR3 is CASSSEGQVNTGELFF. The CDR3 region has the DNA TGTGCCAGCAGTTCCGAGGGACAGGTGAACACCGGGGAGCTGTTTTTT.